The 31 T cell receptor beta chains below were found in one sample sequenced in a study of T-cell reconstitution after alpha-beta-depleted transplantation in children. As it was prepared, the TCRbeta library received unique molecular identifiers. TCRdb reprocessed the PCR reads with MiXCR, giving one entry per CDR3 protein. Altogether almost 500,000 distinct CDR3 sequences are present, under 12% being singletons, with the ten largest covering around 2%. Here the sequenced sample was PBMCs, taken before TCRalphabeta/CD19-depleted stem cell transplant. These receptors originate from a child aged 2 to 10 with inherited bone marrow failure, due to receive a stem cell transplant.

The chain employs TRBV4-1 and TRBJ2-7; 8 nucleotides align to TRBD2. V dropped 1 base and J dropped 3; count of bases not matched to a gene: 8. The CDR3 contains 16 residues. Germline V gene data show CDR1 as MGHRA and CDR2 as YSYEKL. In DNA, the CDR3 is TGCGCCAGCAGCCAAGTTTCGGCTAGCGGGTTCTACGAGCAGTACTTC. It translates to CASSQVSASGFYEQYF.

This clonotype was counted ten times or more. The chain couples TRBV12-3 or TRBV12-4 to TRBJ2-2; D perhaps matches TRBD2 (5 bases). The CDR3 runs to 14 residues. Trimming removed 6 bases at V and 1 base at J, with 9 bases between. CDR3 bases: TGTGCCAGCAGGGGTCGGGAGAACACCGGGGAGCTGTTTTTT. It specifies CASRGRENTGELFF.

Ten or more counts support this clonotype. This chain connects TRBV29-1 to TRBJ2-1; perhaps TRBD2 as D (5 bases). With 0 bases removed from V and 6 bases from J, the gap between germline ends came to 6 bases. In germline, CDR1 is SQVTM, CDR2 ANQGSEA. The CDR3 sequence is 12 residues long. The CDR3 region is CSVEESGNEQFF. In DNA, the CDR3 is TGCAGCGTTGAAGAGAGCGGCAATGAGCAGTTCTTC.

This clonotype was observed many times. A junction boundary mismatches the germline segment, possibly from a read error. This chain uses TRBV30 with TRBJ2-2; D might be TRBD1 (6 bases). The CDR3 is made up of 13 amino acids. CDR1 is GTSNPN and CDR2 is SVGIG in the germline V gene (reference sequence). The CDR3 region has the DNA TGCTCTGGTGGACAGTCGAACACCGGGGAGCTGTTTTTT. This codes for CSGGQSNTGELFF. Using reference TRBV30 and TRBJ2-2 for the parts outside the CDR3, the full variable domain is SQTIHQWPATLVQPVGSPLSLECTVEGTSNPNLYWYRQAAGRGLQLLFYSVGIGQISSEVPQNLSASRPQDRQFILSSKKLLLSDSGFYLCSGGQSNTGELFFGEGSRLTVL.

This clonotype was seen at least ten times. The J gene is TRBJ1-6, the V gene TRBV4-2, with D unclear. The CDR3 length is 15 residues. V was cut by 0 bases and J by 7 bases, with 10 bases left in between. Germline V gives CDR1 LGHNA, CDR2 YNFKEQ. In DNA form, the CDR3 reads TGTGCCAGCAGCCAAGAGAAACAGATCAATTCACCCCTCCACTTT. Encoded protein: CASSQEKQINSPLHF.

This clonotype was seen ten or more times. The chain combines TRBV20-1 with TRBJ2-3; D tentatively fits TRBD1 or TRBD2 (5 bases each). The germline gives CDR1 DFQATT, CDR2 SNEGSKA (reference sequence). Trimming took 5 bases from V and 0 from J, leaving 12 bases between them. There are 14 residues in the CDR3. The CDR3 nucleotides are TGCAGTGCTTTCCGGGACCTAAGCACAGATACGCAGTATTTT. Translation: CSAFRDLSTDTQYF.

The rearrangement joins TRBV19 to TRBJ1-3, with D tentatively TRBD1 (5 bases). V was clipped by 9 bases and J by 3 bases, with 15 bases between them. The CDR3 spans 14 residues. CDR1 is LNHDA, CDR2 SQIVND, per germline (reference sequence). CDR3 sequence reads: CASSQDLGGNTIYF. The DNA for the CDR3 is TGTGCCAGCTCACAGGATTTAGGTGGAAACACCATATATTTT.

This clonotype was seen repeatedly, ten times or more. The J gene is TRBJ1-1, the V gene TRBV28; D is unclear. Trimming shortened V by 6 bases and J by 1 base, and 12 bases separated the two germline ends. Germline assignment: CDR1 MDHEN and CDR2 SYDVKM. The CDR3 is 14 amino acids. This chain's CDR3 is CASSPYSPNTEAFF. The CDR3 DNA reads as TGTGCCAGCAGCCCCTACTCCCCGAACACTGAAGCTTTCTTT.

This clonotype has a count of ten or more. This sequence joins TRBV7-9 and TRBJ2-3; TRBD2 might be the D (7 bases). V was shortened by 0 bases and J by 3 bases, with 10 bases between the two germline ends. The CDR3 runs to 15 residues. CDR1 SEHNR and CDR2 FQNEAQ come from the germline V gene (reference sequence). DNA for the CDR3: TGTGCCAGCAGCTTAGCGGAGGGGGGGACAGATACGCAGTATTTT. Amino acid sequence: CASSLAEGGTDTQYF.

This clonotype was seen at least ten times. Here the CDR3 reads CASSLSRVYEQYF. The CDR3 DNA sequence: TGTGCCAGCAGTTTGTCCAGGGTCTACGAGCAGTACTTC. This sequence joins TRBV28 and TRBJ2-7; possibly TRBD1 for D (5 bases). Germline assignment: CDR1 MDHEN and CDR2 SYDVKM. CDR3 length equals 13 residues. V was clipped by 3 bases and J by 3 bases, with 9 bases between them.

Notes on this clonotype: At one of its ends the junction is not consistent with the germline gene, which may arise from a read error. The gene calls are TRBV5-5 and TRBJ2-2; tentatively, D is TRBD1 (6 bases). This CDR3 spans 16 amino acids. Germline V CDR1 and CDR2: SGHKS, YYEKEE (reference sequence). Written as DNA, the CDR3 is TGTGCCAGCAGCTTGCAGTTAAGGGGGTTCGCCGGGGACCTGTTTTTT. Protein product: CASSLQLRGFAGDLFF. Variable domain in full (rest from reference TRBV5-5 and TRBJ2-2): DAGVTQSPTHLIKTRGQQVTLRCSPISGHKSVSWYQQVLGQGPQFIFQYYEKEERGRGNFPDRFSARQFPNYSSELNVNALLLGDSALYLCASSLQLRGFAGDLFFGEGSRLTVL.

The chain is built from TRBV20-1 and TRBJ2-1; 7 positions agree with TRBD2. The V and J ends lost 0 bases and 0 bases, in that order; junction bases with no gene match: 8. Germline values: CDR1 DFQATT, CDR2 SNEGSKA (reference sequence). The CDR3 runs 17 residues. The CDR3 region has the DNA TGCAGTGCTAGAGAGTTGGCGAGCGGGGACTCCTACAATGAGCAGTTCTTC. This translates into CSARELASGDSYNEQFF.

The table lists this clonotype with many counts. V usage is TRBV6-2 or TRBV6-3 and J usage is TRBJ2-7; either TRBD1 or TRBD2 may supply D (5 bases each). Trimming shortened V by 1 base and J by 0 bases, and 7 bases separated the two germline ends. Germline V gene sequence: CDR1 MNHEY, CDR2 SVGEGT. This CDR3 contains 14 residues. The CDR3 DNA reads TGTGCCAGCAGTTACTTCGGGACCTCCTACGAGCAGTACTTC. Its translation is CASSYFGTSYEQYF.

Many counts were recorded for this clonotype. V gene TRBV7-9 combines with J gene TRBJ2-7; maybe TRBD1 (5 bases). V was trimmed by 2 bases and J by 0 bases, leaving 8 bases between them. CDR1 is SEHNR and CDR2 is FQNEAQ in the germline V gene (reference sequence). There are 14 residues in the CDR3. This CDR3 is CASSLPDISYEQYF. In DNA form, the CDR3 reads TGTGCCAGCAGCTTACCGGACATCTCCTACGAGCAGTACTTC.

This clonotype has ten or more counts. This chain connects TRBV4-3 to TRBJ2-2, with 14 bases fitting TRBD2. This CDR3 region has 16 residues. Germline V gives CDR1 LGHNA, CDR2 YSLEER. With V trimmed by 1 base and J by 5 bases, 0 bases remained unmatched. The CDR3 DNA reads TGCGCCAGCAGCCAAGGGACTAGCGGGAGGACCGGGGAGCTGTTTTTT. Translated: CASSQGTSGRTGELFF.

The chain combines TRBV11-2 with TRBJ2-1; D possibly corresponds to TRBD2 (6 bases). Germline CDR1 reads SGHAT; CDR2 reads FQNNGV. This CDR3 is built from 17 residues. Deletions cut 2 bases from V and 0 bases from J, with 14 bases between. The CDR3 sequence: CASSLHISGSSYNEQFF. The CDR3 region has the DNA TGTGCCAGCAGCTTACATATTTCCGGGAGCTCCTACAATGAGCAGTTCTTC.

This clonotype turned up a few times. The chain carries TRBV15 and TRBJ2-7; D gene unclear. The CDR3 sequence is 15 residues long. Looked up from germline, CDR1 is LNHNV and CDR2 is YYDKDF (reference sequence). V lost 0 bases and J 3 bases, leaving 12 bases between the germline ends. CDR3 loop: CATSRDSPSDYEQYF. In nucleotides, the CDR3 is TGTGCCACCAGCAGAGATTCCCCGAGCGACTACGAGCAGTACTTC. The variable domain in full, completed from reference TRBV15 and TRBJ2-7, reads DAMVIQNPRYQVTQFGKPVTLSCSQTLNHNVMYWYQQKSSQAPKLLFHYYDKDFNNEADTPDNFQSRRPNTSFCFLDIRSPGLGDTAMYLCATSRDSPSDYEQYFGPGTRLTVT.

In this sample, this clonotype turned up many times. The CDR3: CASSLDPGPNYGYTF. Written as DNA, the CDR3 is TGCGCCAGCAGCTTGGATCCGGGGCCGAACTATGGCTACACCTTC. The V gene is TRBV5-1, the J gene TRBJ1-2; TRBD1 might be the D (5 bases). Germline CDR1 is SGHRS and CDR2 is YFSETQ. The length of the CDR3 is 15 residues. V was trimmed by 0 bases and J by 2 bases, leaving 11 bases between them.

This clonotype has at least ten counts. This sequence joins TRBV20-1 and TRBJ2-3; 10 nucleotides agree with TRBD2. Losses at the gene ends were 3 bases for V and 7 bases for J; bases not matched to a gene: 7. The CDR3 length is 14 residues. Germline CDR1 reads DFQATT; CDR2 reads SNEGSKA (reference sequence). As DNA, the CDR3 is TGCAGTGCTAGCCCTAGCGGGAGCTGGAATACGCAGTATTTT. Amino acids: CSASPSGSWNTQYF.

This clonotype has ten or more counts. The V gene is TRBV7-8, the J gene TRBJ2-1; D may match TRBD1 or TRBD2 (7 bases each). CDR1 is SGHVS and CDR2 is FQNEAQ in the germline V gene. The ends were cut back, 6 bases at V and 8 bases at J, with 14 bases in the middle. There are 13 residues in the CDR3. As DNA, the CDR3 is TGTGCCAGCAGGGGAGGGGGCTTCGATGAGCAGTTCTTC. This translates into CASRGGGFDEQFF.

This clonotype was observed a few times. The chain couples TRBV9 to TRBJ2-2, with D possibly TRBD2 on 5 matching bases. Per the germline V gene, CDR1 is SGDLS and CDR2 is YYNGEE. V lost 5 bases, J lost 4 bases, and 12 bases lay in between. This CDR3 comprises 14 residues. The chain's CDR3 is CASRGTSFTGELFF. CDR3 nucleotides: TGTGCCAGCAGGGGAACTAGTTTCACCGGGGAGCTGTTTTTT. The full variable domain, with the rest looked up from reference TRBV9 and TRBJ2-2, is DSGVTQTPKHLITATGQRVTLRCSPRSGDLSVYWYQQSLDQGLQFLIQYYNGEERAKGNILERFSAQQFPDLHSELNLSSLELGDSALYFCASRGTSFTGELFFGEGSRLTVL.

This clonotype was seen at least ten times. The rearrangement uses TRBV28 and TRBJ1-1, with D perhaps matching TRBD1 (6 bases). Germline CDR1 reads MDHEN; CDR2 reads SYDVKM. The CDR3 extends over 12 amino acids. Deletions cut 8 bases from V and 4 bases from J, with 11 bases between. CDR3 residues: CASLQGGTEAFF. CDR3 sequence (DNA): TGTGCCAGCTTACAGGGCGGCACTGAAGCTTTCTTT. The full variable domain, its missing parts supplied by reference TRBV28 and TRBJ1-1, is DVKVTQSSRYLVKRTGEKVFLECVQDMDHENMFWYRQDPGLGLRLIYFSYDVKMKEKGDIPEGYSVSREKKERFSLILESASTNQTSMYLCASLQGGTEAFFGQGTRLTVV.

This clonotype has ten or more counts. This chain joins TRBV7-6 and TRBJ2-3; D is unclear. The V and J ends lost 1 base and 7 bases respectively, with 3 bases between them. CDR3 size: 11 residues. The germline V gene has CDR1 SGHVS and CDR2 FNYEAQ. The CDR3 DNA follows: TGTGCCAGCAGCTTAGGGTATACGCAGTATTTT. This translates into CASSLGYTQYF.

This chain connects TRBV4-2 to TRBJ2-7, with D perhaps matching TRBD1 or TRBD2 (5 bases each). In germline, CDR1 is LGHNA, CDR2 YNFKEQ. There are 16 residues in the CDR3. V was shortened by 0 bases and J by 3 bases, with 15 bases between the two germline ends. This chain's CDR3 is CASSQDGGPALYEQYF. The DNA of the CDR3 is TGTGCCAGCAGCCAAGATGGGGGACCAGCTCTCTACGAGCAGTACTTC.

This clonotype was detected a few times. The V and J genes are TRBV6-5 and TRBJ2-1, with D possibly TRBD2 on 5 matching bases. Trimming cost V 3 bases and J 5 bases, with 11 bases left between them. This CDR3 comprises 14 residues. The germline V gene has CDR1 MNHEY and CDR2 SVGAGI. The CDR3 nucleotides read TGTGCCAGCAGTTATGCCCGGGAACACAATGAGCAGTTCTTC. Translation gives CASSYAREHNEQFF.

The rearrangement uses TRBV7-2 and TRBJ2-7; 7 positions agree with TRBD1. The germline V gene has CDR1 SGHTA and CDR2 FQGNSA. The CDR3 has 15 residues. The trim removed 0 bases at V and 6 bases at J, leaving 8 bases unmatched. CDR3: CASSLATGPWGEQYF. CDR3 coding DNA: TGTGCCAGCAGCTTAGCGACAGGGCCCTGGGGCGAGCAGTACTTC.

In this sample, this clonotype turned up many times. The genes are TRBV10-3 and TRBJ2-7; 9 nucleotides line up with TRBD1. Trimming cost V 2 bases and J 1 base; bases outside gene matches: 3. The CDR3 runs to 15 residues. Germline V CDR1 and CDR2: ENHRY, SYGVKD. Written as DNA, the CDR3 is TGTGCCATCAGTGAGAGGACAGGGGCTTCCTACGAGCAGTACTTC. Amino acids: CAISERTGASYEQYF.

This clonotype was detected a few times. The chain is built from TRBV4-2 and TRBJ2-7, with 15 bases matching TRBD2. This CDR3 contains 16 residues. Trimming at V came to 0 bases and at J to 6 bases, leaving 3 bases not matched to a gene. Germline lookup yields CDR1 LGHNA and CDR2 YNFKEQ. CDR3 region: CASSQEGLAGGREQYF. The DNA of the CDR3 is TGTGCCAGCAGCCAAGAGGGACTAGCGGGAGGCCGCGAGCAGTACTTC.

Comments on this clonotype: This could be a read error, since a much larger clone is one nucleotide away. The gene calls are TRBV7-9 and TRBJ1-5; tentatively, D is TRBD1 (6 bases). The CDR3 loop spans 13 amino acids. Trimming took off 6 bases at V and 9 bases at J, with 15 bases between the two ends. Germline CDR1 reads SEHNR; CDR2 reads FQNEAQ (reference sequence). The CDR3 region is CASSSYRDRPQHF. CDR3 DNA: TGTGCCAGCAGTTCTTACAGGGATCGGCCCCAGCATTTT.

This clonotype showed up just a few times. The V gene is TRBV20-1, the J gene TRBJ2-7, with 14 bases aligning to TRBD2. The V gene end was trimmed by 6 bases and the J gene end by 0 bases; junction bases not matched to a gene: 4. The CDR3 spans 15 residues. Germline CDR1 is DFQATT and CDR2 is SNEGSKA (reference sequence). In DNA form, the CDR3 reads TGCAGTGCAGTAGGGACTAGCGGGAGCTCCTACGAGCAGTACTTC. This translates into CSAVGTSGSSYEQYF.

As for this clonotype: Possible read error: a much larger clone is one base away. The V call is TRBV7-8, the J call TRBJ2-7; 7 positions agree with TRBD1. J gave up 3 bases and V 0 bases, and 11 bases lay outside the gene matches. Germline lookup yields CDR1 SGHVS and CDR2 FQNEAQ. This CDR3 spans 17 amino acids. The CDR3 region is CASSLAQTGDRSYEQYF. CDR3 DNA: TGTGCCAGCAGCTTAGCCCAAACAGGGGATCGGAGCTACGAGCAGTACTTC.